Presented here are 4 T cell receptor beta chains from one specimen sequenced in a study of blood T cells in healthy people across ages. Primers used in a second PCR of about 7 to 11 cycles were a sample-barcoded 5' primer and a J-beta primer mix. TCRdb re-derived calls from the 5' RACE reads in MiXCR, one entry per CDR3 protein. The repertoire holds around 1,900,000 distinct CDR3 sequences, 39% seen once, with more than 20% in the top ten. Sample: blood. The receptors stem from a human donor in good health.

In its sample, this clonotype was seen a few times. The V call is TRBV29-1, the J call TRBJ1-2; 10 positions match TRBD1. J lost 6 bases, V lost 7 bases, and 11 bases had no gene match. CDR3 length: 14 residues. Germline V CDR1 and CDR2: SQVTM, ANQGSEA. CDR3 nucleotides: TGCAGCGCTGCCTCCGGGACAGGGGTACATGGCTACACCTTC. It yields the protein CSAASGTGVHGYTF.

The rearrangement links TRBV6-2 or TRBV6-3 to TRBJ2-3; D not certain. V lost 5 bases and J lost 2, with 8 bases in between. Germline CDR1 MNHEY, CDR2 SVGEGT. This CDR3 has 13 residues. Here the CDR3 DNA reads TGTGCCAGCAGTACCCACTTCACAGATACGCAGTATTTT. Its translation: CASSTHFTDTQYF.

This clonotype was found a few times. The gene calls are TRBV4-1 and TRBJ1-1; unclear D gene. CDR1 and CDR2 from the germline V gene are MGHRA and YSYEKL. The CDR3 length is 17 residues. Trimming cost V 2 bases and J 1 base, with 17 bases left between them. The CDR3 nucleotides read TGCGCCAGCAGCCAATTAGGTAGGCTTAACGGGAACACTGAAGCTTTCTTT. It codes for CASSQLGRLNGNTEAFF.

The chain couples TRBV12-3 or TRBV12-4 to TRBJ1-6; no clear D. The CDR3 is made up of 14 amino acids. V was clipped by 3 bases and J by 4 bases, with 7 bases between them. The CDR3 loop reads CASSFAGYNSPLHF. For the CDR3, the DNA is TGTGCCAGCAGTTTTGCGGGATATAATTCACCCCTCCACTTT.